This TCR beta chain was retrieved from a study of T cells in localized non-small cell lung cancer. The study's findings and limits: Higher blood T cell density tracked longer overall survival.

The protocol was immunoSEQ multiplex PCR, while the TCRdb copy is restricted to in-frame clones and leaves out a portion. The table shows approximately 4,400 clones, with over 25% occurring only once. About this clone itself: Its antigen is currently unknown.

CDR1 and CDR2 (germline): MDHEN, SYDVKM. There are 12 residues in the CDR3. V dropped 8 bases and J dropped 5 bases, with 9 bases sitting between them. V usage is TRBV28 and J usage is TRBJ1-4; D uncertain. Sequenced material: lung tumor tissue, taken before any cancer treatment. The receptor was derived from a man aged 40-75 years with stage III squamous cell lung carcinoma. The CDR3 nucleotides are TGTGCCAGCCGCCGAGGGAATGAAAAACTGTTTTTT. Protein product: CASRRGNEKLFF.